The text below deals with one T cell receptor beta chain. V dropped 9 bases and J dropped 0; count of bases not matched to a gene: 4. The CDR3 covers 15 residues. CDR1 is SNHLY, CDR2 FYNNEI, per germline. The PCR made use of 60 Vbeta and 13 Jbeta primers. The table came from immunoSEQ multiplex PCR; TCRdb's copy has only in-frame clones and leaves some out. The table lists 160,000 or so clones, around 79% of them singletons. This entry belongs to a study of cytomegalovirus exposure and HLA in healthy donors. The chain employs TRBV2 and TRBJ2-6; 8 nucleotides agree with TRBD1. Sequenced sample: PBMCs. The clonotype originates from a man aged 40-49 years in good health and CMV-seronegative. CDR3 DNA: TGTGCCAGAGGGACAGGAAGCTCTGGGGCCAACGTCCTGACTTTC. This sequence encodes CARGTGSSGANVLTF.